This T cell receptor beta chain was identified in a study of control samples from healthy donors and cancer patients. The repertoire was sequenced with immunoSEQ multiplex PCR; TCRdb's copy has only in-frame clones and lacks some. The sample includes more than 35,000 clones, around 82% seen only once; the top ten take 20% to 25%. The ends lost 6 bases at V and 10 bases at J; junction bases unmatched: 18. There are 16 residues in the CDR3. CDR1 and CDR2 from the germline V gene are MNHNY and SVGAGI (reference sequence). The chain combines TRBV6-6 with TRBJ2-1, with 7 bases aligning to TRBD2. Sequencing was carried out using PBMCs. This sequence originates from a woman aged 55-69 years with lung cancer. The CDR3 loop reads CASRPGEGMWSGEQFF. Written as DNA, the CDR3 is TGTGCCAGCAGACCCGGGGAGGGGATGTGGTCGGGAGAGCAGTTCTTC.